This entry lists 4 T cell receptor beta chains sequenced from one sample in a study of T-cell reconstitution after alpha-beta-depleted transplantation in children. Molecular barcoding with unique molecular identifiers was used for the TCRbeta library. TCRdb re-called the PCR reads through MiXCR, storing one row per CDR3 protein. There are approximately 980,000 distinct CDR3 sequences in the sample; 25% to 35% occur only once, and over 25% lies in the top ten. Sequenced here: PBMCs, mostly from graft donor cells, sampled 360 days after TCRalphabeta/CD19-depleted stem cell transplant. The receptor set was obtained from a boy in the first two years of life who had a stem cell transplant for SCID, so the T cells may come from the graft donor.

This clonotype was seen a handful of times. The genes are TRBV12-3 or TRBV12-4 and TRBJ2-6, with TRBD2 identical over 12 bases. V lost 5 bases and J lost 4; bases outside the gene matches: 12. This CDR3 comprises 19 residues. The CDR3 region is CASSATSGGLPVGANVLTF. The CDR3 DNA reads TGTGCCAGCAGTGCGACTAGCGGGGGCCTCCCTGTAGGGGCCAACGTCCTGACTTTC.

This clonotype has more than one count but fewer than ten. This rearrangement joins TRBV9 to TRBJ1-2; D may be TRBD1 (6 bases). This CDR3 comprises 15 residues. Germline CDR1 and CDR2: SGDLS and YYNGEE. V was shortened by 3 bases and J by 3 bases, with 15 bases between the two germline ends. The chain's CDR3 is CASSEHRELDYGYTF. DNA of the CDR3: TGTGCCAGCAGCGAACACAGGGAGTTGGACTATGGCTACACCTTC.

The rearrangement uses TRBV4-2 and TRBJ2-1, with D perhaps matching TRBD2 (6 bases). Trimming shortened V by 4 bases and J by 4 bases, and 20 bases separated the two germline ends. The CDR3 consists of 17 residues. Germline-derived CDR1 and CDR2 are LGHNA and YNFKEQ. CDR3 bases: TGTGCCAGCAGCCCAAGGCGGGGCAGGGCTTGGTACAATGAGCAGTTCTTC. It codes for CASSPRRGRAWYNEQFF.

The gene calls are TRBV12-3 or TRBV12-4 and TRBJ2-3; tentatively, D is TRBD2 (6 bases). The V end lost 6 bases, the J end lost 5 bases, and 15 bases lay between the germline ends. This CDR3 has 14 residues. The CDR3 spells CASSIGGAVDTQYF. CDR3 sequence (DNA): TGTGCCAGCAGCATTGGAGGGGCCGTAGATACGCAGTATTTT.